Sequencing of this T cell receptor beta chain was carried out in a study of cytomegalovirus exposure and HLA in healthy donors. V lost 1 base, J lost 0 bases, and 7 bases lay in between. From germline, CDR1 is MGHRA and CDR2 YSYEKL. The CDR3 runs 15 residues. Study findings and constraints: Cytomegalovirus status, reportedly, was diagnosed with high specificity and sensitivity by the classifier. According to a later analysis, TCR clusters from the first cohort tended to co-occur in the 100 to 150 validation repertoires.

Profiled with immunoSEQ multiplex PCR; TCRdb holds only in-frame clones, not every one. This table holds tens of thousands of clones, approximately 90% found once. Concerning this clone itself: Its matching antigen is unknown.

The gene calls are TRBV4-1 and TRBJ2-1; D gene uncertain. The sample consisted of PBMCs. The receptor was derived from a woman aged 18-29 years in good health and CMV-seropositive. CDR3 sequence reads: CASSQGADSYNEQFF. In DNA form, the CDR3 reads TGCGCCAGCAGCCAAGGGGCCGACTCCTACAATGAGCAGTTCTTC.